This T cell receptor (beta chain) stems from a study of vaccination and CD4 T cells after COVID-19. The wider study: Overlapping SARS-CoV-2, HCoV-NL63, HCoV-OC43 and HCoV-229E spike peptides stimulated the cells.

The treatment is: roughly nine-day PBMC culture with coronavirus spike peptide pools or control peptides (ViraFEST assay). ViraFEST grew antigen-specific T cells using peptide pools, then sequenced TCRs. Positive PCR results dated from March to December 2020, before the US Alpha, Beta and Delta variants. Once obtained from cultured CD4+ T cells, the DNA was sequenced using the Oncomine TCR Beta short-read assay. Via MiXCR, TCRdb re-called the PCR reads, giving one row per CDR3 protein. This table holds over 10,000 distinct CDR3 sequences, around 48% found once. In this sample, this clonotype turned up a few times. The antigen remains unidentified. Germline V gene lookup returns CDR1 LNHNV and CDR2 YYDKDF (reference sequence). The CDR3 is 17 amino acids. V lost 0 bases, J lost 1 base, and 8 bases stayed unmatched.

This receptor was obtained from a human donor who had recovered from COVID-19. The V call is TRBV15, the J call TRBJ1-2; TRBD1 matches at 7 bases. The specimen was CD4+ T cells from blood, cultured in vitro. The CDR3 loop is CATSRDERGPRNYGYTF. CDR3 nucleotides: TGTGCCACCAGCAGAGATGAGAGGGGGCCGCGTAACTATGGCTACACCTTC.